This TCR beta chain was captured in a study of cytomegalovirus exposure and HLA in healthy donors. The CDR3 totals 10 residues. Germline CDR1 is SGHAT and CDR2 is FQNNGV. The ends were cut back, 10 bases at V and 9 bases at J, with 11 bases in the middle. The donors gave bone marrow, and they were healthy. Primers: 60 Vbeta forward and 13 Jbeta reverse. The data were produced by immunoSEQ multiplex PCR, yet TCRdb's version contains in-frame clones alone and is incomplete. The data hold roughly 200,000 clones, with around 88% observed a single time. The source of this sequence is a woman in her twenties or thirties in good health and CMV-seronegative. The chain joins TRBV11-2 to TRBJ2-3; D is perhaps TRBD2 (6 bases). The sequencing input was PBMCs. In DNA, the CDR3 is TGTGCCAACGGGCGGGGCACGCAGTATTTT. As protein: CANGRGTQYF.